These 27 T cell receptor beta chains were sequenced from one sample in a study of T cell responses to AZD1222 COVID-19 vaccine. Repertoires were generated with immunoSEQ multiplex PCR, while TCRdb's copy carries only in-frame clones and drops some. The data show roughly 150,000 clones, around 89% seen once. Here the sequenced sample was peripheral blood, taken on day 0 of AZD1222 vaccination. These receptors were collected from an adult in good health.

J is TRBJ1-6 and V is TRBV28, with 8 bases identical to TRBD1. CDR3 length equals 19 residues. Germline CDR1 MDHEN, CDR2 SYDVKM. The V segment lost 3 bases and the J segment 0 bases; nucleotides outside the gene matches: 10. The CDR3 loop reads CASSFSGGTISSYNSPLHF. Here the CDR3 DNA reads TGTGCCAGCAGTTTCTCAGGGGGCACCATAAGCTCCTATAATTCACCCCTCCACTTT.

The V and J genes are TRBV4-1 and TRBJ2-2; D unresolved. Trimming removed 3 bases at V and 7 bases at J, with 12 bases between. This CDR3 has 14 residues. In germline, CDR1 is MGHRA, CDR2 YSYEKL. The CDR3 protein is CASSQTPYVGELFF. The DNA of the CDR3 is TGCGCCAGCAGCCAGACCCCTTATGTCGGGGAGCTGTTTTTT.

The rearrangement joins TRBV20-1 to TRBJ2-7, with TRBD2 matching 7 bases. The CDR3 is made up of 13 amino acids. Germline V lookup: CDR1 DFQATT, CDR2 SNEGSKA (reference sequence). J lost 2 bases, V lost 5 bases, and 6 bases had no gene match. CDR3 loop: CSAGGGETYEQYV. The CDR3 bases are TGCAGTGCTGGTGGGGGGGAGACCTACGAGCAGTACGTC.

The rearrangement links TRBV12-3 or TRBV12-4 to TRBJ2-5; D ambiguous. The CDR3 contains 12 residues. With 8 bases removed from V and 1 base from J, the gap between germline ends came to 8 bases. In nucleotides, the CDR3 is TGTGCCAGCGGACCGATCCAAGAGACCCAGTACTTC. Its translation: CASGPIQETQYF.

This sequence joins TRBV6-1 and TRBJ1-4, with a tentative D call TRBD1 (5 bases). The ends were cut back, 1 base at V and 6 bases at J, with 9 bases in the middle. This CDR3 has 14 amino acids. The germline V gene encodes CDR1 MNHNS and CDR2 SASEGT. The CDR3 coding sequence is TGTGCCAGCAGTGAAGGGGGCGCGGATGAAAAACTGTTTTTT. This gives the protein CASSEGGADEKLFF.

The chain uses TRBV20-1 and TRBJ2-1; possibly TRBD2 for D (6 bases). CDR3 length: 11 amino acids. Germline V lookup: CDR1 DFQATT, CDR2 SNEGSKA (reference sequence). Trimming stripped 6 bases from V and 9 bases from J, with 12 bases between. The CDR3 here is CSARLVTEQFF. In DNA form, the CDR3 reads TGCAGTGCAAGACTAGTCACTGAGCAGTTCTTC.

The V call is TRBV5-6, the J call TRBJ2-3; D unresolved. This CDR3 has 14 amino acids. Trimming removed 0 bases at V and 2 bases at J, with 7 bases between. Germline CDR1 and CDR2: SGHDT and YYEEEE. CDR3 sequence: CASSLDSSTDTQYF. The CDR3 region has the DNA TGTGCCAGCAGCTTGGACTCTTCCACAGATACGCAGTATTTT.

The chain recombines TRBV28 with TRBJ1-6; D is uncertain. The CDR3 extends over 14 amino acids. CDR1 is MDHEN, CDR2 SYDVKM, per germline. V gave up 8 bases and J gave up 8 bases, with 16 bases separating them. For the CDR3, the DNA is TGTGCCAGCCTGTCCGTAGGGAGCGATTCACCCCTCCACTTT. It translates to CASLSVGSDSPLHF.

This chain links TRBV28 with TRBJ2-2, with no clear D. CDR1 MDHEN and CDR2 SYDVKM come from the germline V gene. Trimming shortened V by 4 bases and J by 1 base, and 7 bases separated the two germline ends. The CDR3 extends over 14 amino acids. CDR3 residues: CASSWTGNTGELFF. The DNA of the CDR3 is TGTGCCAGCAGTTGGACCGGGAACACCGGGGAGCTGTTTTTT.

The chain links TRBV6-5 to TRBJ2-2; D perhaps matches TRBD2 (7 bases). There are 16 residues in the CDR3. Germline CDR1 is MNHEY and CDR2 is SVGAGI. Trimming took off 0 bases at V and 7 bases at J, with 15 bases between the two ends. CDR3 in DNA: TGTGCCAGCAGTTACTCGACCGGGGGAGGGGGCGGGGAGCTGTTTTTT. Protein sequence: CASSYSTGGGGGELFF.

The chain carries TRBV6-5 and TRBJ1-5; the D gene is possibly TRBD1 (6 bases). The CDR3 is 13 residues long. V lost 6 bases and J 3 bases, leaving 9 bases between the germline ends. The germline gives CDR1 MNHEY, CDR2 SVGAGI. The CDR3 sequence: CASRRDNNQPQHF. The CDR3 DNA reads TGTGCCAGCAGGCGGGACAACAATCAGCCCCAGCATTTT.

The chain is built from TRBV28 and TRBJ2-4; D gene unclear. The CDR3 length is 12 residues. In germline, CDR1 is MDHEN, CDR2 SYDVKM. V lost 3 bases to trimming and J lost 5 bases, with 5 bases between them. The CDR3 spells CASSFGQNIQYF. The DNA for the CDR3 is TGTGCCAGCAGTTTCGGACAAAACATTCAGTACTTC.

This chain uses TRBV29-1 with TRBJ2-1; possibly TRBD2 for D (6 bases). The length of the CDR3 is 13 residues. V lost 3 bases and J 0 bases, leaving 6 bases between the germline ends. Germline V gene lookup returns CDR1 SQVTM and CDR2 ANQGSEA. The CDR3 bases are TGCAGCGTTGAGGGGGGCTCCTACAATGAGCAGTTCTTC. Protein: CSVEGGSYNEQFF.

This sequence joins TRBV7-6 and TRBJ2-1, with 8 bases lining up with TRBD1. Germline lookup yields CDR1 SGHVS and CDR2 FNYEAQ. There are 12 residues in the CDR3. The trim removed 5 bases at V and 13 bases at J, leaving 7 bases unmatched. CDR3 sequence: CASSNLGQGQFF. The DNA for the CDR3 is TGTGCCAGCAGCAACCTAGGACAGGGCCAGTTCTTC.

CDR3 residues: CASRQSSDSPLHF. The CDR3 region has the DNA TGTGCCAGCCGACAGTCTTCTGATTCACCCCTCCACTTT. This chain links TRBV18 with TRBJ1-6; D may be TRBD1 (5 bases). Germline CDR1 reads KGHSH; CDR2 reads LQKENI. Between the trimmed V and J ends, which lost 8 bases and 8 bases, there was a span of 13 bases. The CDR3 is 13 residues long.

The CDR3 DNA is TGTGCCAGCAGTGACCAGACAGACAATCAGCCCCAGCATTTT. It specifies CASSDQTDNQPQHF. The chain joins TRBV6-4 to TRBJ1-5; weak D call: TRBD1 (5 bases). The length of the CDR3 is 14 residues. The V gene's germline CDR1 is MRHNA and CDR2 SNTAGT. V lost 2 bases and J 3 bases, leaving 8 bases between the germline ends.

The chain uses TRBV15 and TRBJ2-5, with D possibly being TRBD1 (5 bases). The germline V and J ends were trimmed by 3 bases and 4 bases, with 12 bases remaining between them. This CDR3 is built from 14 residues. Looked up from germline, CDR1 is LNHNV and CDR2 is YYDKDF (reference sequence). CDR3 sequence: CATSRSGYGETQYF. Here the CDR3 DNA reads TGTGCCACCAGCAGGTCAGGGTATGGAGAGACCCAGTACTTC. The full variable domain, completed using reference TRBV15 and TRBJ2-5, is DAMVIQNPRYQVTQFGKPVTLSCSQTLNHNVMYWYQQKSSQAPKLLFHYYDKDFNNEADTPDNFQSRRPNTSFCFLDIRSPGLGDTAMYLCATSRSGYGETQYFGPGTRLLVL.

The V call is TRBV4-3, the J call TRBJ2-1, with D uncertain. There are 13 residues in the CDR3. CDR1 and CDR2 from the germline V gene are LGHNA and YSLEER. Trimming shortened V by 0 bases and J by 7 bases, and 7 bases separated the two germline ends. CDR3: CASSQEMGNEQFF. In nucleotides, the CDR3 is TGCGCCAGCAGCCAAGAAATGGGGAATGAGCAGTTCTTC.

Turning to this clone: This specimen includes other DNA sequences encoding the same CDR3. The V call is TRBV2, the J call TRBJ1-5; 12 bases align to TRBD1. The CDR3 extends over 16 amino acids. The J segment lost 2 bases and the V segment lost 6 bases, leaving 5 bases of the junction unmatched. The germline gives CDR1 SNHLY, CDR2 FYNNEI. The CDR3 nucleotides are TGTGCCAGCAGAAGGGACAGGGGGCTAGGCAATCAGCCCCAGCATTTT. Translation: CASRRDRGLGNQPQHF. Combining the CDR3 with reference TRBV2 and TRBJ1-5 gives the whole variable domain EPEVTQTPSHQVTQMGQEVILRCVPISNHLYFYWYRQILGQKVEFLVSFYNNEISEKSEIFDDQFSVERPDGSNFTLKIRSTKLEDSAMYFCASRRDRGLGNQPQHFGDGTRLSIL.

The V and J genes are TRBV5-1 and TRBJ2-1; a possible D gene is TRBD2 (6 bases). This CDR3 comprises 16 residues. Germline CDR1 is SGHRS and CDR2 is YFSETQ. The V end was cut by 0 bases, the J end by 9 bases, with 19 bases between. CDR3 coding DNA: TGCGCCAGCAGCTTGGGTGGTAGGCGGGGTATGGGTGAGCAGTTCTTC. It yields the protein CASSLGGRRGMGEQFF.

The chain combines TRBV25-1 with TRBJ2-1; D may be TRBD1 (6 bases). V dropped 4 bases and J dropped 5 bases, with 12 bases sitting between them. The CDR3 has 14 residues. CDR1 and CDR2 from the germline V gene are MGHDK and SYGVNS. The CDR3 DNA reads TGTGCCAGCAGTGTTACAGGGCCTGACAATGAGCAGTTCTTC. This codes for CASSVTGPDNEQFF.

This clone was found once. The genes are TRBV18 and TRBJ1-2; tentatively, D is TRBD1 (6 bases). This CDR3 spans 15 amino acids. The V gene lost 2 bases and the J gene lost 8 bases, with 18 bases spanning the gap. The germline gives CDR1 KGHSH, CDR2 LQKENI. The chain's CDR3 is CASSPDEIGGHGYTF. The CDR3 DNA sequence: TGTGCCAGCTCACCAGATGAAATAGGGGGGCACGGCTACACCTTC.

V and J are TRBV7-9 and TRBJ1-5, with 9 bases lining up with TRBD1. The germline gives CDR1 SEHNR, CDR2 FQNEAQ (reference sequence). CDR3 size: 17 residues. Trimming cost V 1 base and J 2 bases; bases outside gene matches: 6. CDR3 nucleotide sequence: TGTGCCAGCAGCTTAGGGACAGGGGAAGAGGGCAATCAGCCCCAGCATTTT. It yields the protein CASSLGTGEEGNQPQHF.

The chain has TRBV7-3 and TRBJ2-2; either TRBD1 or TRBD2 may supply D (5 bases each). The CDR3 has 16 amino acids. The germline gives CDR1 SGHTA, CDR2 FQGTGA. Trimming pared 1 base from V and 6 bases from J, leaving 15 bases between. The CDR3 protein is CASSLKGRDRSGELFF. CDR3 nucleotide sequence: TGTGCCAGCAGCTTAAAAGGCAGGGACCGATCCGGGGAGCTGTTTTTT.

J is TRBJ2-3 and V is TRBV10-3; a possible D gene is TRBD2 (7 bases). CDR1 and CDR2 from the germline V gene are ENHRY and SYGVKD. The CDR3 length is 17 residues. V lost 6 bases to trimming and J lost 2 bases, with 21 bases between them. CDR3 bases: TGTGCCATCAGGTGGGGGGGCGCCGATCTAAACACAGATACGCAGTATTTT. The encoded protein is CAIRWGGADLNTDTQYF.

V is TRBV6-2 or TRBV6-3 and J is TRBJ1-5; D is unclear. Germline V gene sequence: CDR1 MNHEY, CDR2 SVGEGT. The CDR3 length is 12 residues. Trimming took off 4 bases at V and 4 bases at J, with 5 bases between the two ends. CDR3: CASSLRNQPQHF. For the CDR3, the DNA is TGTGCCAGCAGTTTGCGTAATCAGCCCCAGCATTTT.

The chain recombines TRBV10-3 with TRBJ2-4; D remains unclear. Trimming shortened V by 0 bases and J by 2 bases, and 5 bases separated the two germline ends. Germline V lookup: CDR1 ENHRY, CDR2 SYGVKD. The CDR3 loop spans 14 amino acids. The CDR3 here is CAISESSTKNIQYF. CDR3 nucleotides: TGTGCCATCAGTGAGTCATCCACCAAAAACATTCAGTACTTC.